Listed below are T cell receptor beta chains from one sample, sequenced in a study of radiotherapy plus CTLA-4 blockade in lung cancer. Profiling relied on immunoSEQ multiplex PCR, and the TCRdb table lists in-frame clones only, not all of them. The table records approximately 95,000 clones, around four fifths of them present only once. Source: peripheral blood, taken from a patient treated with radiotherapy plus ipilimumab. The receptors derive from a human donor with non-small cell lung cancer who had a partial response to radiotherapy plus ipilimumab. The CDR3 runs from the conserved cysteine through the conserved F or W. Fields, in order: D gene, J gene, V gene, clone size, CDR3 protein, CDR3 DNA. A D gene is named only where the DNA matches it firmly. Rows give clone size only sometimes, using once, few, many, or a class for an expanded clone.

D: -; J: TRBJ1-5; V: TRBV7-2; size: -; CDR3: CASSLGGGQPQHF; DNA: TGTGCCAGCAGCTTAGGGGGAGGACAGCCCCAGCATTTT
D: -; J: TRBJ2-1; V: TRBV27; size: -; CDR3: CASSGASVSYNEQFF; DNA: TGTGCCAGCAGTGGGGCTAGCGTATCCTACAATGAGCAGTTCTTC
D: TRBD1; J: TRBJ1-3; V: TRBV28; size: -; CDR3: CASSEQGVRNTIYF; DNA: TGTGCCAGCAGTGAACAGGGGGTTCGAAACACCATATATTTT
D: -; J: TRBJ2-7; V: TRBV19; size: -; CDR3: CASSIARERHEQYF; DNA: TGTGCCAGTAGTATAGCGCGGGAAAGACACGAGCAGTACTTC
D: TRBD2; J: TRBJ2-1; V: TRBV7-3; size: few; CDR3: CASSDPSGRARNNEQFF; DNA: TGTGCCAGCAGCGATCCTAGCGGGAGGGCCCGTAACAATGAGCAGTTCTTC
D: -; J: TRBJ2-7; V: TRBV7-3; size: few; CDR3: CASSLTQYEQYF; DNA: TGTGCCAGCAGCTTAACACAGTACGAGCAGTACTTC
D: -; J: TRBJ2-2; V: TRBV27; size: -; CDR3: CASSAGGNAGELFF; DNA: TGTGCCAGCAGTGCAGGGGGGAACGCCGGGGAGCTGTTTTTT
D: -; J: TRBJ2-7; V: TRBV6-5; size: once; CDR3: CASSYKRATYEQYF; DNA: TGTGCCAGCAGTTACAAGCGGGCGACATACGAGCAGTACTTC
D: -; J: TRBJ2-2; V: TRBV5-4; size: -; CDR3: CASSLSSANTGELFF; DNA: TGTGCCAGCAGCCTATCTAGCGCGAACACCGGGGAGCTGTTTTTT
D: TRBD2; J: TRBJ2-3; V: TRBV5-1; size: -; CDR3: CASSFGLAGRTDTQYF; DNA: TGCGCCAGCAGCTTCGGACTAGCGGGACGCACAGATACGCAGTATTTT
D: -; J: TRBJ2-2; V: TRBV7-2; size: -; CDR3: CASSQTRTGELFF; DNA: TGTGCCAGCAGCCAGACGAGGACCGGGGAGCTGTTTTTT
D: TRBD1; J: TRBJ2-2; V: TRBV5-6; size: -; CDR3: CASTDRGLEGELFF; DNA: TGTGCCAGCACGGACAGGGGGTTGGAAGGGGAGCTGTTTTTT
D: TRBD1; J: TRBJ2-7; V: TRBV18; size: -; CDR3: CASSPRQGLSYEQYF; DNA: TGTGCCAGCTCACCGCGACAGGGATTATCCTACGAGCAGTACTTC
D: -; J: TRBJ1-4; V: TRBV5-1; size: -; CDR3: CASSLLPAGVANEKLFF; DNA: TGCGCCAGCAGCTTGCTTCCCGCAGGGGTCGCTAATGAAAAACTGTTTTTT
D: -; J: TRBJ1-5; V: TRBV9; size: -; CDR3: CASSVGGRNQPQHF; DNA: TGTGCCAGCAGCGTCGGGGGTCGGAATCAGCCCCAGCATTTT
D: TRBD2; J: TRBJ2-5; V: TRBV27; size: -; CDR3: CASSLAGGPQETQYF; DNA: TGTGCCAGCAGTTTAGCGGGAGGCCCTCAAGAGACCCAGTACTTC
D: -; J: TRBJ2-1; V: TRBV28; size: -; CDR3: CASRPMSGNEQFF; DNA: TGTGCCAGCAGACCTATGAGCGGCAATGAGCAGTTCTTC
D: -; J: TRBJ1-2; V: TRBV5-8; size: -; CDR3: CASSPRRGVGYGYTF; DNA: TGTGCCAGCAGCCCTCGCCGGGGAGTGGGCTATGGCTACACCTTC
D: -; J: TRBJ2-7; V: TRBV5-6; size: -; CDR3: CASSRTILGDEQYF; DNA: TGTGCCAGCAGCCGGACTATCCTGGGGGACGAGCAGTACTTC
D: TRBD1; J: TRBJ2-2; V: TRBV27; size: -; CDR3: CASSSQGVNTGELFF; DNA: TGTGCCAGTTCGTCACAGGGGGTAAACACCGGGGAGCTGTTTTTT
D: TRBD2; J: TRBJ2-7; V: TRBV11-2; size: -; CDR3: CASSLYPGGSEQYF; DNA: TGTGCCAGCAGCTTGTACCCGGGAGGAAGCGAGCAGTACTTC
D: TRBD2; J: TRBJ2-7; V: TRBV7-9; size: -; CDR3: CASSLGTSGSYEQYF; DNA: TGTGCCAGCAGCTTAGGGACTAGCGGGTCCTACGAGCAGTACTTC
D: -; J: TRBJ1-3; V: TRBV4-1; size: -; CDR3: CASSQDRGGSGNTIYF; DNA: TGCGCCAGCAGCCAAGATAGAGGGGGCTCTGGAAACACCATATATTTT
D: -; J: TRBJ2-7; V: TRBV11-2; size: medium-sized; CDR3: CASTISRGPSYEQYF; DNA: TGTGCCAGCACCATCTCCAGGGGACCCTCCTACGAGCAGTACTTC
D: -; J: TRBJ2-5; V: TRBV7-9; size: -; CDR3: CASSSNTGSETQYF; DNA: TGTGCCAGCAGCTCAAATACGGGGTCAGAGACCCAGTACTTC
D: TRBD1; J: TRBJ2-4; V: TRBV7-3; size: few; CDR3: CASSNRQGARIQYF; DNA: TGTGCCAGCAGCAACAGACAGGGGGCCCGAATTCAGTACTTC
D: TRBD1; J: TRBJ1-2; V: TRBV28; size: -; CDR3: CASSLALQGDYGYTF; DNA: TGTGCCAGCAGTTTAGCGCTACAGGGGGACTATGGCTACACCTTC
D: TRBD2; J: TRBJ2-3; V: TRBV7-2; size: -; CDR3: CASSLYWTSGRKNTDTQYF; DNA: TGTGCCAGCAGCTTATACTGGACTAGCGGGAGAAAGAACACAGATACGCAGTATTTT
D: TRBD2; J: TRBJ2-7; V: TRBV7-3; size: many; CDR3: CASSAFGGSGYEQYF; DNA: TGTGCCAGCAGCGCCTTCGGGGGGAGTGGATACGAGCAGTACTTC
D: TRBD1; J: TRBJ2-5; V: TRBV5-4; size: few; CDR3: CASSSGQEQETQYF; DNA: TGTGCCAGCAGCTCTGGACAGGAACAAGAGACCCAGTACTTC
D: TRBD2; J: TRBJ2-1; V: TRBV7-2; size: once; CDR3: CASSRTSGNYNEQFF; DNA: TGTGCCAGCAGCCGGACTAGCGGGAATTACAATGAGCAGTTCTTC
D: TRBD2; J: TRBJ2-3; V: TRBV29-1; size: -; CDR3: CSVGGLAGKGTDTQYF; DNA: TGCAGCGTTGGGGGACTAGCGGGAAAGGGCACAGATACGCAGTATTTT
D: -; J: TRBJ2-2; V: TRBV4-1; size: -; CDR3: CASSPDFPGELFF; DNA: TGCGCCAGCAGCCCGGACTTCCCCGGGGAGCTGTTTTTT
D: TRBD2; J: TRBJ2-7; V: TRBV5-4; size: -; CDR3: CASSLFGPAGAYEQYF; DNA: TGTGCCAGCAGCTTGTTTGGGCCAGCGGGAGCCTACGAGCAGTACTTC
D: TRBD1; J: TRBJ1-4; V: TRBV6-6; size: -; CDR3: CASSPQGEPNEKLFF; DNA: TGTGCCAGCAGTCCACAGGGGGAACCTAATGAAAAACTGTTTTTT
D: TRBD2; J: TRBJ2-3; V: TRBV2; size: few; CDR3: CANSLAGGPSTDTQYF; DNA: TGTGCCAACTCGCTAGCGGGAGGACCTAGCACAGATACGCAGTATTTT
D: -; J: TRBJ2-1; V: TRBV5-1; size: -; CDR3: CASSLAAEAYNEQFF; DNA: TGCGCCAGCAGCTTGGCAGCGGAGGCCTACAATGAGCAGTTCTTC
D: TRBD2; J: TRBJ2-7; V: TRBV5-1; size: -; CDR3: CASSPTSGVYEQYF; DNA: TGCGCCAGCAGCCCTACTAGCGGAGTCTACGAGCAGTACTTC
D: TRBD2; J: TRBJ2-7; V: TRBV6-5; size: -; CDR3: CASAHSGYEQYF; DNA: TGTGCCAGCGCACATAGCGGGTACGAGCAGTACTTC
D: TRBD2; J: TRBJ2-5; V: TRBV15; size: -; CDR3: CATSRDLVGGRMETQYF; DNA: TGTGCCACCAGCAGAGATCTCGTCGGCGGGAGGATGGAGACCCAGTACTTC
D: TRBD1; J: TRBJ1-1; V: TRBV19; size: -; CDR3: CASSTRRPRDRFGTEAFF; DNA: TGTGCCAGTAGTACACGCAGACCCCGGGACAGATTTGGGACTGAAGCTTTCTTT